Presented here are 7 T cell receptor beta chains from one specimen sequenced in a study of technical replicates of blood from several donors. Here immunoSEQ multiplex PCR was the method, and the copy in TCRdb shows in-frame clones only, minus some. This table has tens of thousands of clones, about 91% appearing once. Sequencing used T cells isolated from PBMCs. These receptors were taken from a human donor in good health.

The DNA for the CDR3 is TGCGCCAGCAGCCACCAGGGGGCGCGAGAGACCCAGTACTTC. Translated, it gives CASSHQGARETQYF. The chain has TRBV5-1 and TRBJ2-5; the match to TRBD1 covers 8 bases. After removal of 4 bases from V and 4 bases from J, the junction contained 6 bases not matched to a gene. The CDR3 loop spans 14 amino acids. Germline lookup yields CDR1 SGHRS and CDR2 YFSETQ.

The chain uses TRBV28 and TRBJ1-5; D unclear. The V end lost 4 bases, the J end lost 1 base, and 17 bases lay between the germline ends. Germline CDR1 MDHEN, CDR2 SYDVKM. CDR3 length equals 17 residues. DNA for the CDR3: TGTGCCAGCAGTTCCGGGTTGGCGGGGTTCAGCAATCAGCCCCAGCATTTT. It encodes CASSSGLAGFSNQPQHF.

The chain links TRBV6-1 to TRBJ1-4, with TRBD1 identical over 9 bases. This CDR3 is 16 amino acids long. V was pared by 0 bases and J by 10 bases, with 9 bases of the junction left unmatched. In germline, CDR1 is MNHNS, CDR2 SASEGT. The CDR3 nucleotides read TGTGCCAGCAGTGAAGCCGTAACAGGGGGCGCGGGAAAACTGTTTTTT. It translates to CASSEAVTGGAGKLFF.

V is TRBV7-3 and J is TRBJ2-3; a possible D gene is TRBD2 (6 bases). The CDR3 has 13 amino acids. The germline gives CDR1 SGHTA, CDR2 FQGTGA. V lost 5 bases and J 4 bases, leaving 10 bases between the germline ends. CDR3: CASSAGLADTQYF. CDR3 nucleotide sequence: TGTGCCAGCAGCGCGGGACTGGCAGATACGCAGTATTTT.

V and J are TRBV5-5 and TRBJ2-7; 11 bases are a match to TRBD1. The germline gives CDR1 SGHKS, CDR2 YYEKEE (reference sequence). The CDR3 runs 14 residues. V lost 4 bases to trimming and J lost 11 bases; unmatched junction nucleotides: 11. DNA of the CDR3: TGTGCCAGCAGCGGGCGGGACAGGGGGAGGGTAAAGTACTTC. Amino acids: CASSGRDRGRVKYF.

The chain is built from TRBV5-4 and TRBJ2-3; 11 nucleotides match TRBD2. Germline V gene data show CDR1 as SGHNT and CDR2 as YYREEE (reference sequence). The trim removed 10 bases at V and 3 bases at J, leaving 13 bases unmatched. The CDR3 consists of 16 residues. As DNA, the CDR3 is TGTGCCTCACAGGTTACTAGCGGGAGCGGGACAGATACGCAGTATTTT. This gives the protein CASQVTSGSGTDTQYF.

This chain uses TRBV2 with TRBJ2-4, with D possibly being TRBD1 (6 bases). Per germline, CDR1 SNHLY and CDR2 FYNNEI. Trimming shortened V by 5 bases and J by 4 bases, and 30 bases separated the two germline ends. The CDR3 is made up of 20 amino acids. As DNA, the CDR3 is TGTGCCAGCAGTTATACTAACAAAACTATGACAGGAAGAAAAAAAAACATTCAGTACTTC. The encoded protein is CASSYTNKTMTGRKKNIQYF.